This entry lists 14 T cell receptor beta chains sequenced from one sample in a study of shared clonotypes between healthy human individuals. CD45RO-negative CD8 cells positively selected for CCR7 made up the naive population, which excluded terminally differentiated effector memory CD45RA+ cells. Using immunoSEQ multiplex PCR, the repertoire was profiled, and TCRdb retains in-frame clones only, with some absent. The sample consists of millions of clones, roughly 94% of them appearing once. The sample consisted of naive CD8+ T cells sorted from blood. These receptors were collected from a man aged 18 to 29 in good health.

J is TRBJ2-1 and V is TRBV4-3; D is ambiguous. V lost 4 bases and J 7 bases, leaving 20 bases between the germline ends. Germline CDR1 reads LGHNA; CDR2 reads YSLEER. The CDR3 has 16 amino acids. The CDR3 loop reads CASSLSAADVGNEQFF. As DNA, the CDR3 is TGCGCCAGCAGCCTGAGCGCGGCGGATGTCGGGAATGAGCAGTTCTTC.

The rearrangement uses TRBV7-2 and TRBJ2-1; no definite D call. The CDR3 consists of 14 residues. Deletions cut 4 bases from V and 2 bases from J, with 9 bases between. Germline CDR1 is SGHTA and CDR2 is FQGNSA. CDR3 amino acids: CASSWPPPYNEQFF. CDR3 in DNA: TGTGCCAGCAGCTGGCCGCCTCCCTACAATGAGCAGTTCTTC.

V is TRBV6-6 and J is TRBJ1-4; D not certain. Trimming took 2 bases from V and 8 from J, leaving 12 bases between them. The CDR3 is made up of 14 amino acids. The germline gives CDR1 MNHNY, CDR2 SVGAGI (reference sequence). The CDR3 sequence is CASSYPLAEEKLFF. The CDR3 DNA is TGTGCCAGCAGTTACCCGCTGGCGGAAGAAAAACTGTTTTTT.

The CDR3: CASSQGLEGFYEQYF. The CDR3 region has the DNA TGCGCCAGCAGCCAAGGACTAGAAGGCTTCTACGAGCAGTACTTC. This chain joins TRBV4-3 and TRBJ2-7; tentative D call: TRBD2 (6 bases). Germline values: CDR1 LGHNA, CDR2 YSLEER. V lost 1 base, J lost 3 bases, and 13 bases lay in between. This CDR3 has 15 residues.

This rearrangement joins TRBV6-5 to TRBJ1-6, with a tentative D call TRBD1 (5 bases). Trimming cost V 6 bases and J 10 bases, with 16 bases left between them. There are 14 residues in the CDR3. Germline CDR1 reads MNHEY; CDR2 reads SVGAGI. CDR3 residues: CASSRLQGKSPLHF. The CDR3 bases are TGTGCCAGCAGCCGGCTGCAGGGTAAATCACCCCTCCACTTT.

This chain uses TRBV21-1 with TRBJ2-7; the table gives TRBD2 as D, unverified against the DNA. TRBV21-1 represents a pseudogene. The CDR3 extends over 18 amino acids. The CDR3 sequence is CASSSLLTSRDFSYEQYF. Here the CDR3 DNA reads TGTGCCAGCAGCAGCCTTCTCACTTCTCGGGACTTCTCCTACGAGCAGTACTTC.

This clone was recorded once. The chain links TRBV2 to TRBJ2-3; 9 bases are a match to TRBD2. V shed 10 bases, J shed 1 base, and the junction held 9 bases outside the gene matches. Germline V CDR1 and CDR2: SNHLY, FYNNEI. This CDR3 is built from 15 residues. Here the CDR3 reads CATKREAAGTDTQYF. The CDR3 DNA follows: TGTGCCACCAAGCGGGAGGCCGCTGGCACAGATACGCAGTATTTT.

The chain uses TRBV19 and TRBJ2-1; D may be TRBD2 (5 bases). V gave up 9 bases and J gave up 2 bases, with 14 bases separating them. Looked up from germline, CDR1 is LNHDA and CDR2 is SQIVND (reference sequence). This CDR3 has 14 amino acids. The CDR3 loop is CARKRAVAYNEQFF. CDR3 coding DNA: TGTGCCAGAAAAAGAGCGGTAGCCTACAATGAGCAGTTCTTC.

The chain combines TRBV19 with TRBJ2-1; 7 nucleotides agree with TRBD2. Looked up from germline, CDR1 is LNHDA and CDR2 is SQIVND (reference sequence). J gave up 4 bases and V 3 bases, and 6 bases lay outside the gene matches. This CDR3 has 15 residues. CDR3 sequence reads: CASSILASGYNEQFF. CDR3 DNA: TGTGCCAGTAGTATCCTGGCTAGCGGATACAATGAGCAGTTCTTC.

This chain uses TRBV18 with TRBJ2-7; 7 nucleotides match TRBD1. V dropped 1 base and J dropped 2; count of bases not matched to a gene: 17. The CDR3 runs 19 residues. Germline CDR1 reads KGHSH; CDR2 reads LQKENI. CDR3 region: CASSPRDSERRGGPYEQYF. The CDR3, as DNA: TGTGCCAGCTCACCACGGGACAGCGAGAGAAGGGGTGGCCCCTACGAGCAGTACTTC.

The rearrangement links TRBV6-4 to TRBJ2-7; 9 bases agree with TRBD2. Trimming removed 10 bases from V and 5 bases from J; junction bases left unmatched: 15. Germline CDR1 and CDR2: MRHNA and SNTAGT. The CDR3 has 15 residues. The CDR3 sequence is CAILVRLAVGHEQYF. The CDR3 DNA is TGTGCCATCCTCGTTAGACTAGCGGTAGGGCACGAGCAGTACTTC.

J is TRBJ1-6 and V is TRBV4-3; D is unresolved. Germline V gene lookup returns CDR1 LGHNA and CDR2 YSLEER. This CDR3 region has 17 residues. Trimming removed 0 bases from V and 5 bases from J, with 14 bases in between. The CDR3 DNA sequence: TGCGCCAGCAGCCAAGATCCTTACGGATCCAATAATTCACCCCTCCACTTT. The encoded protein is CASSQDPYGSNNSPLHF.

The V and J genes are TRBV6-6 and TRBJ2-7; D perhaps matches TRBD1 (5 bases). Germline V gene lookup returns CDR1 MNHNY and CDR2 SVGAGI (reference sequence). The CDR3 spans 15 residues. V lost 3 bases and J lost 5, with 17 bases in between. The CDR3 region has the DNA TGTGCCAGCAGTTATATAAGCAGGGTCTCAGACGAGCAGTACTTC. Its translation: CASSYISRVSDEQYF.

The CDR3 nucleotides are TGTGCCAGCAGTCCGAGCCTCATGAACACTGAAGCTTTCTTT. The encoded protein is CASSPSLMNTEAFF. The rearrangement joins TRBV27 to TRBJ1-1; D unclear. V lost 5 bases to trimming and J lost 0 bases, with 10 bases between them. The CDR3 is 14 residues long. Germline values: CDR1 MNHEY, CDR2 SMNVEV (reference sequence).